This T cell receptor beta chain came from a study of cytomegalovirus exposure and HLA in healthy donors. The study's findings and limits: Differences between HLA loci emerged in a later analysis of TCR association rates, with DRB1 most and HLA-C fewest. Most CMV-associated TCR beta chains were later found to appear HLA-restricted. A list of roughly 160 TCR beta chains associated with cytomegalovirus was given. TCR beta chain V- and J-gene trimming was linked, in a later analysis, to a missense variant in DCLRE1C.

The PCR used 60 Vbeta and 13 Jbeta primers. TCRdb's copy holds only in-frame clones and misses some; the assay was immunoSEQ multiplex PCR. This sample yields some 170,000 clones, of which around 75% are seen a single time; 4.5% to 5% belongs to the top ten. CDR1 and CDR2 from the germline V gene are SNHLY and FYNNEI. V lost 5 bases, J lost 2 bases, and 18 bases stayed unmatched. The CDR3 is 20 amino acids. This clone was detected once. Its antigen is as yet unknown. In the same sample, other DNA sequences code for this CDR3. Sequenced sample: PBMCs. This chain connects TRBV2 to TRBJ2-6; 7 positions agree with TRBD1. The receptor's source is a man between 18 and 35 years old in good health and CMV-seropositive. The CDR3 DNA sequence: TGTGCCAGCAGTCTGGGGGACAGCGTTCTTACAATTACTGGGGCCAACGTCCTGACTTTC. Its translation: CASSLGDSVLTITGANVLTF.